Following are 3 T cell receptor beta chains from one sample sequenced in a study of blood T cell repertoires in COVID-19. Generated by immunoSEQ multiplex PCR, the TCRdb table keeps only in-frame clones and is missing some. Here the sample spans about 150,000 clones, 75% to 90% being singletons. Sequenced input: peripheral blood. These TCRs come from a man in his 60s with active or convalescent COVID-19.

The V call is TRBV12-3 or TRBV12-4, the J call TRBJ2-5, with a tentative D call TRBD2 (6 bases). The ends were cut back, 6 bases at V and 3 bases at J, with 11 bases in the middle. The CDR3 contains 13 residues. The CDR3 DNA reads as TGTGCCAGCAGGGGGGAGGTAAAAGAGACCCAGTACTTC. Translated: CASRGEVKETQYF.

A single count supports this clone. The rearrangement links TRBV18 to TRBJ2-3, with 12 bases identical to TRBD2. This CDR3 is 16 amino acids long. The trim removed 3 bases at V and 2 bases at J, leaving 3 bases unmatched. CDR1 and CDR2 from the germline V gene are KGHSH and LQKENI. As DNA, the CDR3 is TGTGCCAGCTCACCCCTAGCGGGAGGGGACACAGATACGCAGTATTTT. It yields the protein CASSPLAGGDTDTQYF.

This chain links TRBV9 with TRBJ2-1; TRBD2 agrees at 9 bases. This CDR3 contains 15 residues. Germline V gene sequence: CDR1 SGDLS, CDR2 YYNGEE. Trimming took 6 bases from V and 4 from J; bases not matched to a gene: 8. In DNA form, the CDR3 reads TGTGCCAGCACACGAGCGGGAGGTTCTTACAATGAGCAGTTCTTC. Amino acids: CASTRAGGSYNEQFF.